Below, one TCR beta chain is given with its context. Antigen: not known. Profiling relied on immunoSEQ multiplex PCR, and the TCRdb table lists in-frame clones only, not all of them. Of roughly 1.4 million clones in the sample, about 98.5% were seen once. The data were taken from a study of shared clonotypes between healthy human individuals. Study observations and caveats: A handful of donors showed sharing of around 5% of naive CD4 clonotypes.

This TCR derives from a man between 25 and 39 years old in good health. The sequencing input was naive CD4+ T cells sorted from blood. Specified subset: CD45RA+ positively selected.

The CDR3 DNA reads TGTGCCAGCAGCGTAGTTGGGGGTCTCGATGAGCAGTTCTTC. It specifies CASSVVGGLDEQFF. This chain joins TRBV9 and TRBJ2-1; D tentatively fits TRBD1 or TRBD2 (5 bases each). Per the germline V gene, CDR1 is SGDLS and CDR2 is YYNGEE. The CDR3 spans 14 residues. V lost 0 bases and J 8 bases, leaving 12 bases between the germline ends.